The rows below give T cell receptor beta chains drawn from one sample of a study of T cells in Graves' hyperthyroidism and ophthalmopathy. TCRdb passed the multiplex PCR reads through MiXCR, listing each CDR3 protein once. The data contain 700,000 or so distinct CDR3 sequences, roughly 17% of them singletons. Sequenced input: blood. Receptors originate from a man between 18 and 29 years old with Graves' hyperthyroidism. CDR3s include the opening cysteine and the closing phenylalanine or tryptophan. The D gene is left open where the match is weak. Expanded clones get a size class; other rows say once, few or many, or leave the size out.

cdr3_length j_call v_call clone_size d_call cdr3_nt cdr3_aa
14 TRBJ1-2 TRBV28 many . TGTGCCAGCACCCCAGAGCGGGCGGTCTATGGCTACACCTTC CASTPERAVYGYTF
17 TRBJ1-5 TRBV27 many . TGTGCCAGCAGGGCCGTCGGGCGGGAGATAAGCAATCAGCCCCAGCATTTT CASRAVGREISNQPQHF
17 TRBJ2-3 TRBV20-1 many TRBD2 TGCAGTGCCCCGCCAGGAAGCGGGAGCGGTAGCACAGATACGCAGTATTTT CSAPPGSGSGSTDTQYF
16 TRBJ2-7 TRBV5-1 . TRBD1 TGTGCCAGCAGCTCGGACCTAGGACAGGGGTCCTACGAGCAGTACTTC CASSSDLGQGSYEQYF
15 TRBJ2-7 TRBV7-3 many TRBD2 TGTGCCAGCAGCTTAGACAGCGGGAGTGGTTACGAGCAGTACTTC CASSLDSGSGYEQYF
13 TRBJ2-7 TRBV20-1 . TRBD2 TGCAGTGCTAGCGGGAGGGCCCTCGACGAGCAGTACTTC CSASGRALDEQYF
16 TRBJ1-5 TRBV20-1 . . TGCAGTGCTAGAAGTACCCAGGCAGGGCGTTATCAGCCCCAGCATTTT CSARSTQAGRYQPQHF
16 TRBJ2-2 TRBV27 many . TGTGCCAGCAGTCCCCGGACACCAGCGAACACCGGGGAGCTGTTTTTT CASSPRTPANTGELFF
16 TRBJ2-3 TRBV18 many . TGTGCCAGCTCACCAAACGGCCGACCAGGGACAGATACGCAGTATTTT CASSPNGRPGTDTQYF
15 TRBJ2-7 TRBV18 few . TGTGCCAGCTCAGCCGACAGGAGCTCGTACTACGAGCAGTACTTC CASSADRSSYYEQYF
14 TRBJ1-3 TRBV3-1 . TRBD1 TGTGCCAGCAGCCAAGGATGGACAGGAGACACCATATATTTT CASSQGWTGDTIYF
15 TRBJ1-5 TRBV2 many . TGTGCCAGCAGTGGGGAGCCTAACGTCGGACAGCCCCAGCATTTT CASSGEPNVGQPQHF
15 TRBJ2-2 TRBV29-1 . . TGCAGCGTTGGGAGGGCAGGGGGTGACACCGGGGAGCTGTTTTTT CSVGRAGGDTGELFF
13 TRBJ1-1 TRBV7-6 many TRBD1 TGTGCCAGCAGCTTAGCGGGACAGTCTGAAGCTTTCTTT CASSLAGQSEAFF
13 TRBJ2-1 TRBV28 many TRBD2 TGTGCCAGCAGTTTAGTACTAGCGGGTGAGCAGTTCTTC CASSLVLAGEQFF
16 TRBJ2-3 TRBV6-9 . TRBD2 TGTGCCAGCAGTTATGGACTAGCGGGGAGGGGTAATACGCAGTATTTT CASSYGLAGRGNTQYF
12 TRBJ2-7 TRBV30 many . TGTGCCTGGAAGGGGGGGACCTACGAGCAGTACTTC CAWKGGTYEQYF
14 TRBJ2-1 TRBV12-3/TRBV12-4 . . TGTGCCACCACGGGAAGGAATAATGGCGATGAGCAGTTCTTC CATTGRNNGDEQFF
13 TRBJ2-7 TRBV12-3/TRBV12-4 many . TGTGCCAGCAGTTTTAAGGGTACCCACGAGCAGTACTTC CASSFKGTHEQYF
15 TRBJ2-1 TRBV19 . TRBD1 TGTGCCAGTAGTATTTACAGGGGATTCGAAAATGAGCAGTTCTTC CASSIYRGFENEQFF